This TCR beta chain was sequenced in a study of OX40 agonist ivuxolimab in advanced cancers. J lost 6 bases, V lost 4 bases, and 8 bases had no gene match. Germline V gives CDR1 KGHSH, CDR2 LQKENI. This CDR3 is 15 amino acids long. Clones were sequenced by immunoSEQ multiplex PCR, and TCRdb holds only the in-frame ones, with some missing. Of 30,000 to 40,000 clones listed, roughly 80% are singletons. The sample holds one count of this clone. The TCR was taken from an adult with an advanced solid tumor such as melanoma, head and neck, liver or kidney cancer. The sequenced sample was CD4+ or CD8+ T cells sorted from blood, obtained in a trial of the OX40 agonist ivuxolimab. The V gene is TRBV18, the J gene TRBJ2-1, with 8 positions matching TRBD1. CDR3 in DNA: TGTGCCAGCTCACGAGGGACAGGAATGGGCAATGAGCAGTTCTTC. It specifies CASSRGTGMGNEQFF.